These 5 T cell receptor beta chains originate from one sample sequenced in a study of blood T cell repertoires in COVID-19. TCRdb's copy holds only in-frame clones and misses some; the assay was immunoSEQ multiplex PCR. Here the sample spans around 220,000 clones, approximately 86% being singletons. Sequencing used PBMCs or T cells enriched from blood (not recorded which). The receptor source for this set is a woman aged 30 to 39 with acute COVID-19.

The rearrangement joins TRBV29-1 to TRBJ2-7; D perhaps matches TRBD1 (5 bases). This CDR3 spans 14 amino acids. V was clipped by 4 bases and J by 5 bases, with 18 bases between them. CDR1 is SQVTM and CDR2 is ANQGSEA in the germline V gene. Here the CDR3 DNA reads TGCAGCGTTGGAAACGGGCAGGGAATCCACGAGCAGTACTTC. It specifies CSVGNGQGIHEQYF.

The chain couples TRBV29-1 to TRBJ2-1; TRBD2 might be the D (5 bases). V gave up 4 bases and J gave up 9 bases, with 13 bases separating them. CDR1 and CDR2 (germline): SQVTM, ANQGSEA. CDR3 length: 12 amino acids. The CDR3 region is CSVVGVWGEQFF. The CDR3 bases are TGCAGCGTTGTCGGGGTCTGGGGTGAGCAGTTCTTC.

The chain recombines TRBV28 with TRBJ1-2, with D maybe TRBD1 (5 bases). V was clipped by 10 bases and J by 1 base, with 13 bases between them. This CDR3 is built from 13 residues. Germline-derived CDR1 and CDR2 are MDHEN and SYDVKM. CDR3 sequence: CATDGGDNYGYTF. The CDR3 DNA sequence: TGTGCCACTGACGGGGGGGATAACTATGGCTACACCTTC.

The chain links TRBV27 to TRBJ1-5, with unresolved D. From germline, CDR1 is MNHEY and CDR2 SMNVEV (reference sequence). The germline V and J ends were trimmed by 6 bases and 5 bases, with 14 bases remaining between them. The CDR3 has 14 residues. CDR3 residues: CASREGGLHQPQHF. CDR3 DNA: TGTGCCAGCAGGGAGGGAGGGTTACATCAGCCCCAGCATTTT.

The chain carries TRBV11-2 and TRBJ1-6, with 9 bases matching TRBD1. The trim removed 5 bases at V and 7 bases at J, leaving 6 bases unmatched. Germline CDR1 SGHAT, CDR2 FQNNGV. The length of the CDR3 is 15 residues. The CDR3 sequence is CASSVGTGTNSPLHF. DNA of the CDR3: TGTGCCAGCAGCGTAGGGACAGGGACGAATTCACCCCTCCACTTT. Together with reference TRBV11-2 and TRBJ1-6, the CDR3 gives the full variable domain: EAGVAQSPRYKIIEKRQSVAFWCNPISGHATLYWYQQILGQGPKLLIQFQNNGVVDDSQLPKDRFSAERLKGVDSTLKIQPAKLEDSAVYLCASSVGTGTNSPLHFGNGTRLTVT.